These T cell receptor beta chains were read from a single sample in a study of blood T cell repertoires in COVID-19. Here immunoSEQ multiplex PCR was the method, and the copy in TCRdb shows in-frame clones only, minus some. The table includes around 480,000 clones, about 91% detected once. The sequencing sample was made of peripheral blood. The receptors here all came from a woman aged 45-65 years with COVID-19, enrolled during active disease. Both conserved end residues are part of each CDR3. The order of the fields is CDR3 protein, CDR3 DNA, clone size, V gene, D gene, J gene. D genes are given only for firm matches. Clone size is not always given. Where it is, it says once, few, many or a class for expanded clones.

CASSSLTGNYGYTF TGCGCCAGCAGCTCTCTCACAGGGAACTATGGCTACACCTTC - TRBV5-1 - TRBJ1-2
CASSHLPGSDSPLHF TGCGCCAGCAGCCATCTCCCGGGATCGGATTCACCCCTCCACTTT - TRBV5-1 - TRBJ1-6
CASSLEAGTATQYF TGTGCCAGCAGCCTCGAGGCGGGGACGGCGACGCAGTATTTT - TRBV3-1/TRBV3-2 - TRBJ2-3
CASSISHGSLNTEAFF TGTGCCAGTAGTATCTCTCATGGCAGTCTGAACACTGAAGCTTTCTTT - TRBV19 - TRBJ1-1
CASSPSSYNEQFF TGTGCCAGCAGCCCTAGCTCCTACAATGAGCAGTTCTTC once TRBV7-6 - TRBJ2-1
CASTLWSTSSGLMRETQYF TGCGCCAGCACCCTATGGTCCACATCGTCCGGACTAATGAGAGAGACCCAGTACTTC - TRBV23-1 - TRBJ2-5
CAWSVGGSGQPQHF TGTGCCTGGAGTGTGGGGGGGTCGGGTCAGCCCCAGCATTTT - TRBV30 - TRBJ1-5
CASSVARGGTDTQYF TGTGCCAGCAGTGTAGCCAGGGGAGGCACAGATACGCAGTATTTT - TRBV6-1 - TRBJ2-3
CASSVQQFNSPLHF TGCGCCAGCAGTGTCCAACAGTTTAATTCACCCCTCCACTTT few TRBV10-2 - TRBJ1-6
CASNPGQGPNTGELFF TGCGCCAGCAACCCGGGACAGGGACCGAACACCGGGGAGCTGTTTTTT - TRBV5-1 TRBD1 TRBJ2-2
CASSSEASGANNEQFF TGTGCCAGCAGTTCAGAGGCTAGCGGGGCAAACAATGAGCAGTTCTTC - TRBV7-2 TRBD2 TRBJ2-1
CASSLIETGELFF TGTGCCAGCAGCTTAATAGAAACCGGGGAGCTGTTTTTT few TRBV7-3 - TRBJ2-2